Given below is one TCR beta chain in context. The antigen this receptor binds is unknown. Qualities for individual bases were not recorded, and no much larger clone is one base off. Using the deep immunoSEQ assay, TCR CDR3 regions were amplified from genomic DNA by multiplex PCR. Genomic DNA extracted from each cell subset was distributed evenly over all wells of several immunoSEQ 96-well plates, and each plate served as one replicate. Each replicate PCR for sorted subsets received about 180 ng genomic DNA, equal to 30,000 or so T cell genomes. Purified libraries were measured with a Qubit 3.0 fluorometer, size-checked on a Bioanalyzer 2100, and measured again with the KAPA Library Quantification kit. Every immunoSEQ 96-well plate was sequenced on a separate single-read 150-cycle Illumina NextSeq 550 flow cell. The study's processing was this. The immunoSEQ output contained only junctional sequences without quality scores, so filtering could not match that applied to full-length reads. To assign V/J genes and CDR3, sequences were annotated against IMGT germline references using PyIR, a Python wrapper for IgBLAST v1.9. Any read was removed if the V/J assignment was weak (E-value above 1e-6), the CDR3 was missing, or the read contained stop codons, out-of-frame junctions, or ambiguous translated residues. V3J clonotypes were defined as sequences sharing an identical inferred V gene, J gene, and CDR3 amino acid sequence. The percentage overlap between two repertoires was calculated by dividing the number of shared unique clonotypes by the size of the smaller repertoire. Three approaches were used to assess repertoire richness: RTK rarefaction, the Chao1 estimator, and Recon v2.1 estimates of unobserved clonotypes. Generation probabilities were computed with OLGA for all TCRbeta clonotypes obtained by the gDNA method from several donors. TCRdb obtained this table from immuneACCESS and retained in-frame rearrangements with V and J assigned. These tables miss some clones; where compared with another copy, unresolved V genes account for less than half of the shortfall, and the remainder is unexplained. V and J calls and clone size follow that table, whereas D and trimming were derived from the DNA. Present in this sample are around 2.5 million clones, 80% to 95% of which were seen just once. Approximately 0.37% of the sample rests with the top ten.

Healthy HIV-negative adults with no recently reported acute infections or vaccinations were included as donors. Every donor was a Caucasian adult living in Nashville, Tennessee, USA. Magnetic negative selection was used to enrich CD4+ T cells, after which naive cells were positively selected on CD45RA and the negative fraction became the memory subset. Blood was obtained by leukapheresis, after which PBMCs were separated by Ficoll-Histopaque density gradient centrifugation and cryopreserved in liquid nitrogen vapor phase. Purity and quantity of every magnetically sorted T cell population were checked by analytical flow cytometry. From each sorted fraction, genomic DNA was isolated and quantified by UV absorbance on a Nanodrop 2000c. At the junction V is shortened by 3 bases and J by 1 base; bases outside the gene matches: 5. The CDR3 sequence holds 15 residues, the cysteine and phenylalanine included. Just the 45-base CDR3 DNA is kept, in frame starting at base 1. In the germline V gene (reference sequence), CDR1 corresponds to MNHEY and CDR2 to SMNVEV.

The data originate from a study of shared clonotypes between healthy human individuals (dated by TCRdb to 2019 to 2021). Some background on the complete study: The cohort included three men and two women between 18 and 49 years of age. Per donor, three plates each were used for CD4 naive and CD4 memory, two for CD8 naive, and one for CD8 memory. To estimate repertoire size and how much clonotype sharing occurs between individuals, the study deeply sequenced the blood TCR repertoires of 5 or 6 healthy adults. Different laboratories and diverse techniques were used to prepare libraries and sequence TCR repertoires, to increase sequencing depth and limit assay-specific biases. Each donor's leukapheresis produced roughly between roughly 0.94 and 9.5 billion PBMCs. Points the paper makes about the study in general: The genetic and exposure-history diversity represented was limited by the small number of donors. Larger estimated clonotype richness was generally found for naive subsets than for memory subsets. Pairwise subsampling led to the expectation that sequencing depth would affect the degree of clonotype sharing among donors. Across four donors, around 5% of naive CD4, roughly 3.8% of naive CD8, roughly 2.2% of memory CD4, and 0.4% of memory CD8 clonotypes were shared. Clonotypes shared by all four sorted-subset donors showed higher generation probabilities than non-shared clonotypes. Only blood was sampled, and tissue TCR repertoires likely differ from those in blood. Incomplete sequencing was indicated by rarefaction of sorted-subset datasets, despite the large sequencing depth.

The specimen sequenced was naive CD4+ T cells from PBMCs. The cell subset or site label for this specimen denotes: CD45RA+ positively selected. The rearranged segments are TRBV27 and TRBJ1-1; the central 7 bases match TRBD1. This receptor was taken from a man younger than 35 in good health. Some clones in this sample may be carry-over from other donors' samples. The encoded CDR3 is CASSFSDRPNTEAFF. In nucleotides, the sequence is TGTGCCAGCAGTTTCTCGGACAGGCCGAACACTGAAGCTTTCTTT.